Following are 25 T cell receptor beta chains from one sample sequenced in a study of blood T cell repertoires in COVID-19. The repertoire was sequenced with immunoSEQ multiplex PCR; TCRdb's copy has only in-frame clones and lacks some. The table lists roughly 140,000 clones, 75% to 85% of them singletons. The sample comprised peripheral blood. These receptors all stem from a man aged 55 to 70 with acute or convalescent COVID-19.

The genes are TRBV7-3 and TRBJ2-3; TRBD2 might be the D (7 bases). CDR1 SGHTA and CDR2 FQGTGA come from the germline V gene. This CDR3 region has 14 residues. V was shortened by 5 bases and J by 7 bases, with 16 bases between the two germline ends. The CDR3 bases are TGTGCCAGCAGCCCGGGGGGCGGTCCCAATACGCAGTATTTT. Residues: CASSPGGGPNTQYF.

The genes are TRBV15 and TRBJ2-3, with D unresolved. Deletions cut 0 bases from V and 4 bases from J, with 11 bases between. Germline CDR1 and CDR2: LNHNV and YYDKDF (reference sequence). The CDR3 extends over 15 amino acids. This chain's CDR3 is CATSRDNLGADTQYF. The CDR3 DNA reads TGTGCCACCAGCAGAGATAATTTGGGCGCAGATACGCAGTATTTT.

The chain is built from TRBV5-1 and TRBJ1-1, with 8 bases aligning to TRBD1. The germline gives CDR1 SGHRS, CDR2 YFSETQ. V was pared by 3 bases and J by 10 bases, with 17 bases of the junction left unmatched. The CDR3 covers 16 residues. CDR3 DNA: TGCGCCAGCAGCTACGGACAGGGAGAGCCGCCCCACCCAGCTTTCTTT. Translation gives CASSYGQGEPPHPAFF.

This clone was picked up a small number of times. The chain uses TRBV30 and TRBJ1-1, with D uncertain. The CDR3 is 13 residues long. Germline loops: CDR1 GTSNPN, CDR2 SVGIG (reference sequence). The germline V and J ends were trimmed by 2 bases and 2 bases, with 9 bases remaining between them. DNA of the CDR3: TGTGCCTGGAGTCGGTACCACAACACTGAAGCTTTCTTT. Translated, it gives CAWSRYHNTEAFF.

The chain recombines TRBV6-6 with TRBJ2-2; D may be TRBD1 (5 bases). Germline assignment: CDR1 MNHNY and CDR2 SVGAGI (reference sequence). The CDR3 contains 14 residues. Trimming stripped 6 bases from V and 7 bases from J, with 15 bases between. The CDR3 spells CASRRGGSVGELFF. As DNA, the CDR3 is TGTGCCAGCAGAAGGGGTGGGTCCGTCGGGGAGCTGTTTTTT.

This clone was counted a few times. This chain joins TRBV25-1 and TRBJ2-7, with TRBD2 matching 10 bases. CDR1 and CDR2 from the germline V gene are MGHDK and SYGVNS. The CDR3 consists of 15 residues. The junction had 7 bases not matched to a gene; V was cut back by 4 bases and J by 4 bases. DNA for the CDR3: TGTGCCAGCAGTGTACAGCTAGCGGGGGTATACGAGCAGTACTTC. The encoded protein is CASSVQLAGVYEQYF.

J is TRBJ2-7 and V is TRBV27; 9 bases agree with TRBD2. Germline V gene data show CDR1 as MNHEY and CDR2 as SMNVEV (reference sequence). The CDR3 sequence is 13 residues long. V was clipped by 0 bases and J by 10 bases; unmatched bases: 4. This chain's CDR3 is CASSLSGTSPQYF. The DNA for the CDR3 is TGTGCCAGCAGTTTATCCGGGACTAGCCCCCAGTACTTC.

Note on this clone: One end of the junction varies from germline; a read error may be responsible. The rearrangement uses TRBV7-7 and TRBJ2-3; D remains ambiguous. Germline values: CDR1 SSHAT, CDR2 FNYEAQ (reference sequence). CDR3 length: 14 residues. The CDR3 DNA sequence: TGTGCTAGCAGCTTAGGTTCTAGCACAGATACGCAGTATTTT. Protein sequence: CASSLGSSTDTQYF.

The table lists this clone with a few counts. The chain combines TRBV7-2 with TRBJ2-5, with 7 bases aligning to TRBD2. Germline CDR1 reads SGHTA; CDR2 reads FQGNSA. Trimming removed 6 bases from V and 4 bases from J; junction bases left unmatched: 5. The CDR3 is 13 residues long. CDR3 in amino acids: CASSPLARETQYF. The CDR3 DNA sequence: TGTGCCAGCAGTCCACTAGCGAGAGAGACCCAGTACTTC.

The chain combines TRBV21-1 with TRBJ2-7; the table's D call TRBD1 went unverified against the DNA. TRBV21-1 is flagged as a pseudogene. The CDR3 loop spans 17 amino acids. The CDR3 bases are TGTGCCAGCAGCAAAGCGGGACAGACCAGCGAGTCCTACGAGCAGTACTTC. This encodes CASSKAGQTSESYEQYF.

The chain has TRBV19 and TRBJ2-3, with a possible D match to TRBD1 (6 bases). The CDR3 has 15 amino acids. CDR1 is LNHDA and CDR2 is SQIVND in the germline V gene (reference sequence). Trimming took off 7 bases at V and 1 base at J, with 15 bases between the two ends. The DNA of the CDR3 is TGTGCCAGTAAGGCCGGAAAGGGGGGCACAGATACGCAGTATTTT. This translates into CASKAGKGGTDTQYF.

The rearrangement joins TRBV6-1 to TRBJ2-3; 7 bases line up with TRBD1. V gave up 4 bases and J gave up 2 bases; unmatched junction bases: 9. The CDR3 spans 16 residues. Germline V CDR1 and CDR2: MNHNS, SASEGT. CDR3 amino acids: CASSVLGGSYTDTQYF. Written as DNA, the CDR3 is TGTGCCAGCAGTGTTCTAGGGGGCAGTTACACAGATACGCAGTATTTT.

This clone has only a few counts. This chain connects TRBV6-5 to TRBJ1-5; D not certain. This CDR3 is 12 amino acids long. V shed 6 bases and J shed 5 bases, with 8 bases lying between them. Germline CDR1 and CDR2: MNHEY and SVGAGI. The CDR3 bases are TGTGCCAGCAGGAGGGCGGATCAGCCCCAGCATTTT. Encoded protein: CASRRADQPQHF.

The rearrangement joins TRBV30 to TRBJ2-1; TRBD1 agrees at 10 bases. In germline, CDR1 is GTSNPN, CDR2 SVGIG (reference sequence). The CDR3 is 15 residues long. V trimming: 3 bases; J trimming: 4 bases; junction bases outside the gene matches: 6. The CDR3 loop is CAWRGGDRGYNEQFF. In DNA, the CDR3 is TGTGCCTGGAGGGGAGGGGACAGGGGTTACAATGAGCAGTTCTTC.

The J gene is TRBJ2-2, the V gene TRBV18; D perhaps matches TRBD1 (6 bases). Trimming shortened V by 2 bases and J by 4 bases, and 14 bases separated the two germline ends. Germline loops: CDR1 KGHSH, CDR2 LQKENI. The CDR3 has 16 amino acids. This chain's CDR3 is CASSPAEQGVTGELFF. The CDR3 region has the DNA TGTGCCAGCTCACCAGCGGAACAGGGTGTCACCGGGGAGCTGTTTTTT.

This chain connects TRBV9 to TRBJ2-5; D gene uncertain. The CDR3 length is 13 residues. CDR1 is SGDLS, CDR2 YYNGEE, per germline. V lost 0 bases, J lost 5 bases, and 8 bases lay in between. The CDR3 region is CASSVASGETQYF. The DNA for the CDR3 is TGTGCCAGCAGCGTAGCTAGTGGGGAGACCCAGTACTTC.

The chain is built from TRBV28 and TRBJ2-1, with D perhaps matching TRBD1 (5 bases). This CDR3 has 12 amino acids. V lost 2 bases and J 7 bases, leaving 6 bases between the germline ends. Germline values: CDR1 MDHEN, CDR2 SYDVKM. The CDR3 is CASSLDSNEQFF. Here the CDR3 DNA reads TGTGCCAGCAGTTTAGACAGTAATGAGCAGTTCTTC.

In this sample, this clone turned up a few times. This CDR3 reads CASSQASAGERETQYF. DNA for the CDR3: TGCGCCAGCAGCCAAGCCTCGGCGGGAGAGAGAGAGACCCAGTACTTC. The chain is built from TRBV4-1 and TRBJ2-5, with TRBD2 identical over 7 bases. The CDR3 covers 16 residues. V lost 1 base and J lost 4; bases outside the gene matches: 9. The V gene's germline CDR1 is MGHRA and CDR2 YSYEKL.

In DNA form, the CDR3 reads TGTGCCAGACTACCGGGACTAGCGGGAGAGGGGGACACAGATACGCAGTATTTT. It yields the protein CARLPGLAGEGDTDTQYF. The V call is TRBV2, the J call TRBJ2-3, with 14 bases matching TRBD2. V shed 9 bases and J 2 bases; nucleotides not matched to a gene: 13. The CDR3 contains 18 residues. Germline CDR1 is SNHLY and CDR2 is FYNNEI.

The J gene is TRBJ2-2, the V gene TRBV6-5; TRBD2 aligns across 7 bases. CDR3 length: 14 residues. With 6 bases clipped from V and 1 base from J, the junction kept 2 bases outside the gene matches. Per the germline V gene, CDR1 is MNHEY and CDR2 is SVGAGI. CDR3 sequence reads: CASRLAENTGELFF. DNA of the CDR3: TGTGCCAGCAGGCTAGCGGAGAACACCGGGGAGCTGTTTTTT.

This sequence joins TRBV6-5 and TRBJ2-7; D may be TRBD2 (7 bases). CDR1 MNHEY and CDR2 SVGAGI come from the germline V gene. This CDR3 comprises 15 residues. V lost 4 bases and J 6 bases, leaving 19 bases between the germline ends. The CDR3, as DNA: TGTGCCAGCAGTTCCGGACGGGTGGCGGGGGCCGAGCAGTACTTC. Translating it yields CASSSGRVAGAEQYF.

The chain has TRBV4-2 and TRBJ2-6, with a weak D call TRBD2 (5 bases). Germline V gene sequence: CDR1 LGHNA, CDR2 YNFKEQ. This CDR3 has 20 residues. V shed 4 bases and J shed 1 base, with 23 bases lying between them. The CDR3 is CASSPLRDLIEGSGANVLTF. The CDR3 coding sequence is TGTGCCAGCAGCCCCTTGCGAGATCTTATTGAGGGATCTGGGGCCAACGTCCTGACTTTC.

This rearrangement joins TRBV27 to TRBJ1-6; D remains unclear. Germline loops: CDR1 MNHEY, CDR2 SMNVEV (reference sequence). The V end lost 6 bases, the J end lost 7 bases, and 13 bases lay between the germline ends. This CDR3 is 14 amino acids long. The CDR3 sequence is CASRAGSGNSPLHF. Here the CDR3 DNA reads TGTGCCAGCAGGGCGGGATCAGGAAATTCACCCCTCCACTTT.

The chain employs TRBV5-4 and TRBJ1-6, with 7 bases that match TRBD1. Germline V CDR1 and CDR2: SGHNT, YYREEE (reference sequence). J was trimmed by 7 bases and V by 3 bases; bases with no gene match: 4. The CDR3 runs to 14 residues. The CDR3 loop reads CASSWGQPNSPLHF. The CDR3 bases are TGTGCCAGCAGCTGGGGACAGCCCAATTCACCCCTCCACTTT.

The chain combines TRBV28 with TRBJ2-1, with 8 bases lining up with TRBD1. Germline loops: CDR1 MDHEN, CDR2 SYDVKM. CDR3 length: 15 amino acids. Unmatched junction bases numbered 6, after V lost 4 bases and J lost 4 bases. In nucleotides, the CDR3 is TGTGCCAGCAGTTCAGGACAGGGCTCATACAATGAGCAGTTCTTC. This translates into CASSSGQGSYNEQFF.